This is a list of T cell receptor beta chains from one sample in a study of identical twins. TCRdb called the 5' RACE reads again in MiXCR, with one record for every CDR3 protein. Of fewer than 350,000 distinct CDR3 sequences listed, roughly 8.6% are singletons. These sequences were also reported in another study, on yellow fever vaccine responses in identical twins.

The sequenced sample was memory (CD45RO+) T cells sorted from blood. All receptors derive from a woman between 18 and 29 years old in good health. CDR3s include the opening cysteine and the closing phenylalanine or tryptophan. The D gene is left open where the match is weak. Rows may omit the clone size; those that give it use once, few, many or a size class.

size: few
V: TRBV6-1
D: -
J: TRBJ2-2
length: 14
CDR3: CASSGLSNTGELFF
DNA: TGTGCCAGCAGCGGACTATCGAACACCGGGGAGCTGTTTTTT

size: few
V: TRBV27
D: TRBD2
J: TRBJ2-1
length: 14
CDR3: CASSQRTSYNEQFF
DNA: TGTGCCAGCAGTCAAAGGACTAGCTACAATGAGCAGTTCTTC

size: few
V: TRBV19
D: -
J: TRBJ1-5
length: 16
CDR3: CASSPRGLGSNQPQHF
DNA: TGTGCCAGTAGTCCCCGCGGACTCGGGAGCAATCAGCCCCAGCATTTT

size: many
V: TRBV9
D: -
J: TRBJ1-2
length: 16
CDR3: CASSVIAGRANYGYTF
DNA: TGTGCCAGCAGCGTAATCGCGGGCCGTGCTAACTATGGCTACACCTTC

size: few
V: TRBV16
D: -
J: TRBJ1-4
length: 15
CDR3: CASSDRGDTNEKLFF
DNA: TGTGCCAGCAGTGATAGAGGGGACACTAATGAAAAACTGTTTTTT

size: few
V: TRBV5-1
D: -
J: TRBJ2-1
length: 16
CDR3: CASSLSGTSSYNEQFF
DNA: TGCGCCAGCAGCCTATCCGGGACCTCCTCCTACAATGAGCAGTTCTTC

size: -
V: TRBV6-1
D: -
J: TRBJ1-1
length: 15
CDR3: CASTKGGGGSTEAFF
DNA: TGTGCCAGCACCAAAGGTGGGGGGGGTAGCACTGAAGCTTTCTTT

size: many
V: TRBV20-1
D: -
J: TRBJ2-3
length: 15
CDR3: CSATSTQGPTDTQYF
DNA: TGCAGTGCAACCTCCACGCAGGGCCCCACAGATACGCAGTATTTT

size: -
V: TRBV5-1
D: TRBD2
J: TRBJ2-7
length: 16
CDR3: CASSTWTSGKEYEQYF
DNA: TGCGCCAGCAGCACCTGGACTAGCGGGAAAGAGTACGAGCAGTACTTC

size: -
V: TRBV11-2
D: TRBD2
J: TRBJ2-5
length: 18
CDR3: CASSLSPRGSGVQETQYF
DNA: TGTGCCAGCAGCTTAAGCCCCCGCGGTAGCGGGGTCCAAGAGACCCAGTACTTC

size: few
V: TRBV2
D: -
J: TRBJ1-2
length: 14
CDR3: CASIDGPGRYGYTF
DNA: TGTGCCAGCATTGATGGACCGGGAAGGTATGGCTACACCTTC

size: many
V: TRBV3-1
D: -
J: TRBJ2-7
length: 15
CDR3: CASSQVLDSSYEQYF
DNA: TGTGCCAGCAGCCAAGTTTTGGACAGCTCCTACGAGCAGTACTTC

size: -
V: TRBV28
D: -
J: TRBJ1-6
length: 13
CDR3: CASHGFHNSPLHF
DNA: TGTGCCAGCCATGGGTTCCATAATTCACCCCTCCACTTT

size: many
V: TRBV12-3/TRBV12-4
D: TRBD1
J: TRBJ1-1
length: 14
CDR3: CASSLGGGHTEAFF
DNA: TGTGCCAGCAGTTTAGGAGGGGGCCACACTGAAGCTTTCTTT

size: many
V: TRBV7-9
D: TRBD2
J: TRBJ2-7
length: 16
CDR3: CASSLGPRAGVYEQYF
DNA: TGTGCCAGCAGCTTAGGCCCCCGGGCGGGAGTATACGAGCAGTACTTC

size: many
V: TRBV2
D: TRBD2
J: TRBJ2-1
length: 15
CDR3: CASSASGRADNEQFF
DNA: TGTGCCAGCAGTGCCAGCGGGAGGGCGGACAATGAGCAGTTCTTC

size: -
V: TRBV3-1
D: -
J: TRBJ1-2
length: 13
CDR3: CASSQASHRGYTF
DNA: TGTGCCAGCAGCCAAGCTTCCCACAGGGGCTACACCTTC

size: few
V: TRBV4-1
D: -
J: TRBJ2-6
length: 15
CDR3: CASTLLRSGANVLTF
DNA: TGCGCCAGCACCCTTTTGAGGTCTGGGGCCAACGTCCTGACTTTC

size: few
V: TRBV14
D: TRBD2
J: TRBJ2-2
length: 16
CDR3: CASSQGLALNTGELFF
DNA: TGTGCCAGCAGCCAGGGACTAGCATTGAACACCGGGGAGCTGTTTTTT

size: few
V: TRBV7-7
D: TRBD1
J: TRBJ1-1
length: 15
CDR3: CASSLSTGGDTEAFF
DNA: TGTGCCAGCAGCTTATCCACAGGGGGGGACACTGAAGCTTTCTTT

size: many
V: TRBV11-1
D: -
J: TRBJ1-1
length: 14
CDR3: CASSLGGRNTEAFF
DNA: TGTGCCAGCAGCTTAGGAGGTAGGAACACTGAAGCTTTCTTT

size: many
V: TRBV11-2
D: -
J: TRBJ2-2
length: 16
CDR3: CASSYTGTTNTGELFF
DNA: TGTGCCAGCAGCTATACCGGGACAACAAACACCGGGGAGCTGTTTTTT

size: -
V: TRBV11-2
D: -
J: TRBJ2-4
length: 16
CDR3: CASSLDGGRAKNIQYF
DNA: TGTGCCAGCAGCTTAGATGGGGGCCGGGCCAAAAACATTCAGTACTTC

size: many
V: TRBV5-1
D: TRBD1
J: TRBJ1-2
length: 15
CDR3: CASSGGQGGYYGYTF
DNA: TGCGCCAGCAGCGGCGGACAGGGTGGATACTATGGCTACACCTTC